The sequence of this TCR beta chain was determined in a study of cytomegalovirus exposure and HLA in healthy donors. Whole-study findings and limits: Segments of the TCR beta V type were, in most cases, productive about 87% or about 30% of the time in an earlier analysis. Other equally common chains were less clonally expanded than HLA-associated TCR beta chains, a later analysis showed. High sensitivity and specificity were reportedly achieved when the classifier diagnosed cytomegalovirus status. In vitro, a few CMV-associated chains proved specific for CMV antigens.

Germline values: CDR1 SGHVS, CDR2 FQNEAQ. V lost 5 bases and J 3 bases, leaving 16 bases between the germline ends. CDR3 length equals 15 residues. In the PCR, 60 Vbeta and 13 Jbeta primers were used. Data came from immunoSEQ multiplex PCR; TCRdb stores just in-frame clones and leaves some out. The sample has approximately 87,000 clones; 80% to 90% are singletons. Notes on this clone: Its antigen remains unknown.

The TCR sequence derives from a woman aged 18-29 years in good health and CMV-seropositive. This chain joins TRBV7-8 and TRBJ2-5, with D possibly matching TRBD2 (5 bases). What was sequenced was PBMCs. DNA of the CDR3: TGTGCCAGCAGCCCCCAAGGACTGAGAGAAGAGACCCAGTACTTC. Translated: CASSPQGLREETQYF.